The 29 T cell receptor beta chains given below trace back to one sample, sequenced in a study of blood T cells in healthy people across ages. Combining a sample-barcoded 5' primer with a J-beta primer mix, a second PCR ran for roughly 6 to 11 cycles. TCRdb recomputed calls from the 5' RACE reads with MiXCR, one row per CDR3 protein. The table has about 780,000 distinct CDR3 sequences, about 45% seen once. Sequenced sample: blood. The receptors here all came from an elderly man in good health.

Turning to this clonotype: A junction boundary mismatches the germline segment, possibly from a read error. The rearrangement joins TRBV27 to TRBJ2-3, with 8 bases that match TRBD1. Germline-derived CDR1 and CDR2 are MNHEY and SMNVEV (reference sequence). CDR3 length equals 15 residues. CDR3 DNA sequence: TGTGCCAGCGGTTTACAGGGGGAAAGCACAGATACGCAGTATTTT. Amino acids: CASGLQGESTDTQYF.

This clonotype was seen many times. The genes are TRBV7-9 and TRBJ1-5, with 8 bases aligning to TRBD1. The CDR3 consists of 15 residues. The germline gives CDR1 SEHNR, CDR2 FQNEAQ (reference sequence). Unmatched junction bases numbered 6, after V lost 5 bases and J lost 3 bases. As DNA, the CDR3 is TGTGCCAGCAGCCTCGGGACAGGTTACAATCAGCCCCAGCATTTT. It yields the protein CASSLGTGYNQPQHF.

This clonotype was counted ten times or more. Written as DNA, the CDR3 is TGTGCCAGCAGCTACAGGGGGCTAGCGGGAGCCAATGAGCAGTTCTTC. This sequence encodes CASSYRGLAGANEQFF. The genes are TRBV7-2 and TRBJ2-1; D perhaps matches TRBD2 (10 bases). This CDR3 region has 16 residues. Trimming stripped 4 bases from V and 6 bases from J, with 19 bases between. Germline CDR1 reads SGHTA; CDR2 reads FQGNSA.

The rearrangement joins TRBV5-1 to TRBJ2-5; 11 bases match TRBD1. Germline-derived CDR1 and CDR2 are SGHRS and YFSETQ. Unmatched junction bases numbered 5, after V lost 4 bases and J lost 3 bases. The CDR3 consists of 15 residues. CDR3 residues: CASSPRDRGEETQYF. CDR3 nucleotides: TGCGCCAGCAGCCCACGGGACAGGGGGGAAGAGACCCAGTACTTC.

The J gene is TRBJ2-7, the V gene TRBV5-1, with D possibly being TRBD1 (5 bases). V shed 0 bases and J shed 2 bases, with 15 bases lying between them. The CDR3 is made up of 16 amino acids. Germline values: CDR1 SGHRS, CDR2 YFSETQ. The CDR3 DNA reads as TGCGCCAGCAGCTTGGAAGGCAGGGCCCTTGCCTACGAGCAGTACTTC. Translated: CASSLEGRALAYEQYF.

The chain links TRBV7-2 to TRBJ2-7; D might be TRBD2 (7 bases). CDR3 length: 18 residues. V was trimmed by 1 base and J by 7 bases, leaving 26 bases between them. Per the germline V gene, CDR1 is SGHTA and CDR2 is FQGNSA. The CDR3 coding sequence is TGTGCCAGCAGCTTAGAGGGTATGGGGGGCGGGAGAGGAAATGAGCAGTACTTC. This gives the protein CASSLEGMGGGRGNEQYF. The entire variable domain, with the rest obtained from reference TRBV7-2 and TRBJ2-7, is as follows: GAGVSQSPSNKVTEKGKDVELRCDPISGHTALYWYRQSLGQGLEFLIYFQGNSAPDKSGLPSDRFSAERTGGSVSTLTIQRTQQEDSAVYLCASSLEGMGGGRGNEQYFGPGTRLTVT.

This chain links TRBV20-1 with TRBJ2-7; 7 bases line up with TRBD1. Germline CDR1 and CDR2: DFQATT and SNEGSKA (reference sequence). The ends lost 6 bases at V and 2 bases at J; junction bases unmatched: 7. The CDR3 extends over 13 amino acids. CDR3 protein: CSAGQPETYEQYF. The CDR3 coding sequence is TGCAGTGCGGGACAGCCTGAAACCTACGAGCAGTACTTC.

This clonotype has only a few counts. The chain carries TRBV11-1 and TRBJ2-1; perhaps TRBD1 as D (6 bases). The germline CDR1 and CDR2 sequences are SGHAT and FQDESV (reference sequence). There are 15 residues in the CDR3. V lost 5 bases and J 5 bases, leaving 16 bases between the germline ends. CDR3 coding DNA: TGTGCCAGCAGCCCAGGGGTCGGGATCCACAATGAGCAGTTCTTC. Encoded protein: CASSPGVGIHNEQFF.

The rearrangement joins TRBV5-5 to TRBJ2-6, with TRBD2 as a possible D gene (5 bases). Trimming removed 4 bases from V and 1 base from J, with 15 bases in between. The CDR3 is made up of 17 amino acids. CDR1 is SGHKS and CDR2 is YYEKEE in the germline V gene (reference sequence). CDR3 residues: CASSGSVFASGANVLTF. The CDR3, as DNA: TGTGCCAGCAGCGGGAGTGTCTTCGCTTCTGGGGCCAACGTCCTGACTTTC.

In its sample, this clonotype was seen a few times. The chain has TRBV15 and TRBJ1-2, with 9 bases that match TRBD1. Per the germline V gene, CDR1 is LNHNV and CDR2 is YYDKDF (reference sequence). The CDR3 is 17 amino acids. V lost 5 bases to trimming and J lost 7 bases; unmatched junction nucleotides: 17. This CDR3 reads CATSAGFHRGRVPGYTF. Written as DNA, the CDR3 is TGTGCCACCAGCGCGGGTTTCCACAGGGGGCGCGTTCCTGGCTACACCTTC. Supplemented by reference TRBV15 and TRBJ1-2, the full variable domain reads DAMVIQNPRYQVTQFGKPVTLSCSQTLNHNVMYWYQQKSSQAPKLLFHYYDKDFNNEADTPDNFQSRRPNTSFCFLDIRSPGLGDTAMYLCATSAGFHRGRVPGYTFGSGTRLTVV.

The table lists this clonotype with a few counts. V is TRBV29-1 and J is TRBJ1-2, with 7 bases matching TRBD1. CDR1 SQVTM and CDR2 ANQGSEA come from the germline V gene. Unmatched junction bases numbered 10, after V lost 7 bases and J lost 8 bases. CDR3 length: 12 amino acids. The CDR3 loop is CSATGTTGGYTF. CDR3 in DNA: TGCAGCGCGACAGGGACGACAGGCGGCTACACCTTC. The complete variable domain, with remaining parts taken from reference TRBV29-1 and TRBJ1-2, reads SAVISQKPSRDICQRGTSLTIQCQVDSQVTMMFWYRQQPGQSLTLIATANQGSEATYESGFVIDKFPISRPNLTFSTLTVSNMSPEDSSIYLCSATGTTGGYTFGSGTRLTVV.

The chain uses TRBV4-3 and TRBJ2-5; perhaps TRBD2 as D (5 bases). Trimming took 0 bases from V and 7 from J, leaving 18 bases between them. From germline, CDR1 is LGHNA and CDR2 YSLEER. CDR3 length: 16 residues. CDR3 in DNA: TGCGCCAGCAGCCAAGATCCCACTACCGTAGGAGGGACCCAGTACTTC. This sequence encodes CASSQDPTTVGGTQYF.

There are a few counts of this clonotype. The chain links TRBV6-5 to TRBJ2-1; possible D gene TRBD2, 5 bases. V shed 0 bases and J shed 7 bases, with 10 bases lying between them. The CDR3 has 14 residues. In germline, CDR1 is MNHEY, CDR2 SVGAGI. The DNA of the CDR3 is TGTGCCAGCAGTTACTCCTTGGAGGTAAATGAGCAGTTCTTC. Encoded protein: CASSYSLEVNEQFF.

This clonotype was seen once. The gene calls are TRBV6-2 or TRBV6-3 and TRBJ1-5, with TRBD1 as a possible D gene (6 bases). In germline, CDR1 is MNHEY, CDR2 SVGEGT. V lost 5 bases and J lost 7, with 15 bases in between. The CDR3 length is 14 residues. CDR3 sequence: CASSDGSGDQPQHF. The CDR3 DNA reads TGTGCCAGCAGTGACGGCTCAGGGGACCAGCCCCAGCATTTT.

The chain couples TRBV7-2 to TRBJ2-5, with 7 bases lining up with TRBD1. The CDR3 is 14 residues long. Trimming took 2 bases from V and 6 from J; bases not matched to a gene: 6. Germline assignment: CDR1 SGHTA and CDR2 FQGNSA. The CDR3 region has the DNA TGTGCCAGCAGCTTAACCGGGACAGCAAAGACCCAGTACTTC. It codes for CASSLTGTAKTQYF.

The CDR3: CSVLRDRVNGYTF. Written as DNA, the CDR3 is TGCAGCGTTCTCCGGGACAGGGTTAATGGCTACACCTTC. The chain employs TRBV29-1 and TRBJ1-2; 9 bases agree with TRBD1. Looked up from germline, CDR1 is SQVTM and CDR2 is ANQGSEA. V gave up 5 bases and J gave up 6 bases; unmatched junction bases: 7. This CDR3 contains 13 residues.

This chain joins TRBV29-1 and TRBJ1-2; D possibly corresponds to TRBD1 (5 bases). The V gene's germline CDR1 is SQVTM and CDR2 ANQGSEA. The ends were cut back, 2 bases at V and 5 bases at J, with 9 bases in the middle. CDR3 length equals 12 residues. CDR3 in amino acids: CSVEFGGYGYTF. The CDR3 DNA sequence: TGCAGCGTTGAATTTGGGGGGTATGGCTACACCTTC.

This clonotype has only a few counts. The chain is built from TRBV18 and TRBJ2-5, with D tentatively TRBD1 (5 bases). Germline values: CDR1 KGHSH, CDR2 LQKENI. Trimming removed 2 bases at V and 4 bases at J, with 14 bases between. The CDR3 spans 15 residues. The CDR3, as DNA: TGTGCCAGCTCACCATTAAGCGACACAGGAGAGACCCAGTACTTC. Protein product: CASSPLSDTGETQYF.

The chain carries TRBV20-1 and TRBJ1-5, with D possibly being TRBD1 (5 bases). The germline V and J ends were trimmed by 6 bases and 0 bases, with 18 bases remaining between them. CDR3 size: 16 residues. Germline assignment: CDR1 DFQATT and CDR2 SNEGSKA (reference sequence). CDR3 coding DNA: TGCAGTGCCGCAGCGGACACCCCATATAGCAATCAGCCCCAGCATTTT. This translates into CSAAADTPYSNQPQHF.

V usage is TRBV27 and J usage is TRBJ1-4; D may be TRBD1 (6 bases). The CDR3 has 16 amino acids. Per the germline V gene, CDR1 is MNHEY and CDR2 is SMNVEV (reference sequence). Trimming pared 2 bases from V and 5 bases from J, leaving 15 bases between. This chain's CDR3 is CASSLVGADRNEKLFF. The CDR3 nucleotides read TGTGCCAGCAGTTTAGTGGGGGCAGATAGAAATGAAAAACTGTTTTTT.

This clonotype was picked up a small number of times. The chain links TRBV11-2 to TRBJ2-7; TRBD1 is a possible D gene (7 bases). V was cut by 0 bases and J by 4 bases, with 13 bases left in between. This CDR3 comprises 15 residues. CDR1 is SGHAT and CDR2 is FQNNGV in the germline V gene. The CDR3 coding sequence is TGTGCCAGCAGCTTAGATCAGGGGGGACCATACGAGCAGTACTTC. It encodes CASSLDQGGPYEQYF.

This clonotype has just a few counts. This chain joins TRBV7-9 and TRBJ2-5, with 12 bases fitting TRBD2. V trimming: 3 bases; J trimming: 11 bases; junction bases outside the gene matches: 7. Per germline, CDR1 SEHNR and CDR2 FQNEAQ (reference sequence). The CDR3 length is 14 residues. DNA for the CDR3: TGTGCCAGCAGCTTTGCTAGCGGGAGGGATGAGCAGTACTTC. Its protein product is CASSFASGRDEQYF.

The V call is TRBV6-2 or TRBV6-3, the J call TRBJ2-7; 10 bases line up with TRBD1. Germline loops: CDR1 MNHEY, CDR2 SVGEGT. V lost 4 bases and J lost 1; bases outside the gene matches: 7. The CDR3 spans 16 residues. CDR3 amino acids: CASSSRDRGRSYEQYF. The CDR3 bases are TGTGCCAGCAGTTCCCGGGACAGGGGTCGTTCCTACGAGCAGTACTTC.

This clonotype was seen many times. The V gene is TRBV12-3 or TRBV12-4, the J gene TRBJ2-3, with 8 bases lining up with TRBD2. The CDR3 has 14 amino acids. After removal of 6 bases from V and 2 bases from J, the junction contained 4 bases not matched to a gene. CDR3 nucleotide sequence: TGTGCCAGCAGCCGGGGGGGAGACACAGATACGCAGTATTTT. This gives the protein CASSRGGDTDTQYF.

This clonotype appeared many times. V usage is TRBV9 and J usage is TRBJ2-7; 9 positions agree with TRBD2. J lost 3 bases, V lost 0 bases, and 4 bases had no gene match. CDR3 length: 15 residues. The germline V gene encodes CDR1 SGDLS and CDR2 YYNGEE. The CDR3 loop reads CASSVELAGNYEQYF. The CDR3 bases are TGTGCCAGCAGCGTAGAGCTAGCGGGAAACTACGAGCAGTACTTC.

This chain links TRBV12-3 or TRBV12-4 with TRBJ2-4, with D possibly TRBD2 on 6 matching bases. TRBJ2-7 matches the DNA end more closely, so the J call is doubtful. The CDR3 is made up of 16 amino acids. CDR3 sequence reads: CASSGGNSRGIYEQYF. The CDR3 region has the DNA TGTGCCAGCAGTGGGGGAAACAGTCGGGGGATATACGAGCAGTACTTC.

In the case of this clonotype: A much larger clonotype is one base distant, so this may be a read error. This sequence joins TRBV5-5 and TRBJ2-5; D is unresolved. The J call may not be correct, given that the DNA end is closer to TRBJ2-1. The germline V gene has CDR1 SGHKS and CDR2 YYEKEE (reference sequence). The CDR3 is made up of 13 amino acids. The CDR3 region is CASSDTNQETQFF. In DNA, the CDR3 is TGTGCCAGCAGCGACACGAACCAAGAGACCCAGTTCTTC.

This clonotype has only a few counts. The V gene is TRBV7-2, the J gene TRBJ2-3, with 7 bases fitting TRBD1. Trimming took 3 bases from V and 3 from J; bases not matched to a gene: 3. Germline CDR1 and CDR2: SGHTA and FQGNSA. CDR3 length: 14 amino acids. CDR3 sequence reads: CASSFARGTDTQYF. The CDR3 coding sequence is TGTGCCAGCAGCTTCGCCAGGGGGACAGATACGCAGTATTTT.

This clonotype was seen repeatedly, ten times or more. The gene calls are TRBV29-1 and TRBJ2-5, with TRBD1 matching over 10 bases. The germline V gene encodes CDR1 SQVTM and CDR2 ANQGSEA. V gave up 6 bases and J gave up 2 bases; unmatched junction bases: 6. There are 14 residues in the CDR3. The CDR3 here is CSVRDRGRQETQYF. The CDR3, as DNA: TGCAGCGTCCGGGACAGGGGACGTCAAGAGACCCAGTACTTC.